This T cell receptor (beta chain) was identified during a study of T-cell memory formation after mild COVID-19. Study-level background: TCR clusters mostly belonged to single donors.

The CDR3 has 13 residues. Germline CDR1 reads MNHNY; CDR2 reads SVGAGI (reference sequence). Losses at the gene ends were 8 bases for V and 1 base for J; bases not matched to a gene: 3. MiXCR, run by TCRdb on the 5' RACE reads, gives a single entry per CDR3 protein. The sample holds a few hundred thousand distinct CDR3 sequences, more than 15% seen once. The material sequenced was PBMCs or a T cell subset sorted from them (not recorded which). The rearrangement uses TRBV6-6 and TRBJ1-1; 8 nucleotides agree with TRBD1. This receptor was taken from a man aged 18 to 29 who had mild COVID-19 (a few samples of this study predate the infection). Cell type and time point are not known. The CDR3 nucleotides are TGTGCCAGCCTACAGGGGGAGAACACTGAAGCTTTCTTT. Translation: CASLQGENTEAFF.